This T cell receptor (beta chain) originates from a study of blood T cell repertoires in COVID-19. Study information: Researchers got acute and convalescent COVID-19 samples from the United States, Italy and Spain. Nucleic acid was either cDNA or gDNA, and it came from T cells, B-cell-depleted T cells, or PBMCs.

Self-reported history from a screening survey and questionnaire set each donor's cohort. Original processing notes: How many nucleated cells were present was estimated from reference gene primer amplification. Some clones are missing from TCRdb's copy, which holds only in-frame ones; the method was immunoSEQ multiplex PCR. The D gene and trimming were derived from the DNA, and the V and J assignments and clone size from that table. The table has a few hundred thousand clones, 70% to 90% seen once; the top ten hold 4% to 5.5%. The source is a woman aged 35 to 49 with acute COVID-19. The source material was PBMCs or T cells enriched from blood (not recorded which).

The CDR3 DNA reads as TGTGCCACCAGCAGAGCTACGGGACAGGGGCAGGCTGAAGCTTTCTTT. Translation: CATSRATGQGQAEAFF. The V call is TRBV15, the J call TRBJ1-1, with TRBD1 matching over 10 bases. The CDR3 loop spans 16 amino acids. From germline, CDR1 is LNHNV and CDR2 YYDKDF (reference sequence). V lost 1 base, J lost 6 bases, and 8 bases stayed unmatched.